Listed below are T cell receptor beta chains from one sample, sequenced in a study of cytomegalovirus exposure and HLA in healthy donors. The assay was immunoSEQ multiplex PCR, and TCRdb's table has in-frame clones only and misses some. The table lists 300,000 to 400,000 clones, roughly 90% of them singletons. The sequenced sample was PBMCs. The receptor source for this set is a man aged 25 to 45 in good health and CMV-seronegative. The CDR3 runs from the conserved cysteine through the conserved F or W. Clone size, where shown, is once, few, many, or a class for clones that have expanded.

clone_size	v_call	j_call	cdr3_length	cdr3_aa
.	TRBV6-6	TRBJ1-6	15	CASSYFEGLGSPLHF
once	TRBV6-1	TRBJ1-6	14	CASCEIMPGSPLHF
.	TRBV5-1	TRBJ1-3	17	CASSLDQQGGSGNTIYF
.	TRBV5-1	TRBJ2-7	13	CASSFYSPYEQYF
.	TRBV7-8	TRBJ1-3	15	CASSPRGTGRNTIYF
.	TRBV14	TRBJ2-1	15	CASSRGLNYYNEQFF
.	TRBV4-1	TRBJ1-6	15	CASSQGGQSNSPLHF
once	TRBV6-6	TRBJ2-5	11	CASSFPETQYF
once	TRBV7-9	TRBJ1-1	15	CASSFPAGINTEAFF
.	TRBV10-3	TRBJ1-1	13	CAIIPTGGSEAFF
once	TRBV6-1	TRBJ1-2	13	CASSTGARSGYTF
.	TRBV11-2	TRBJ2-7	14	CASRPIHSSYEQYF
once	TRBV28	TRBJ2-4	15	CASSLWSGQVNIQYF
few	TRBV7-8	TRBJ2-7	16	CASSLVAGRRGEEQYF
.	TRBV5-4	TRBJ2-3	18	CASSAGTSGGAVADTQYF
.	TRBV7-8	TRBJ2-3	14	CASSLWGTADTQYF
.	TRBV9	TRBJ2-7	15	CASSVSVGYSYEQYF
.	TRBV18	TRBJ2-3	14	CASSLNLGADTQYF
.	TRBV29-1	TRBJ1-2	12	CSVEFGVYGYTF
.	TRBV6-1	TRBJ1-2	18	CASSERNRQGPINYGYTF
.	TRBV27	TRBJ1-2	15	CASSLRQGGGYGYTF
.	TRBV5-1	TRBJ1-3	15	CASSLMGTAGNTIYF